This T cell receptor beta chain was sequenced in a study of T cells in Graves' hyperthyroidism and ophthalmopathy. RNA transcripts were the template for amplifying TCR beta CDR3 regions. HTBI primers were the set used in a first-round RT-PCR of the TCR CDR3. TCRdb fed the multiplex PCR reads into MiXCR, producing one record per CDR3 protein. The sample lists 450,000 to 550,000 distinct CDR3 sequences, roughly a quarter seen once, with about 11% in the top ten. The CDR3 covers 15 residues. Germline V gene sequence: CDR1 MNHEY, CDR2 SMNVEV (reference sequence). Germline trimming cut 6 bases from V and 4 bases from J; bases unmatched to any gene: 11. This clonotype was detected ten times or more.

The material sequenced was blood. The TCR comes from a woman aged 25 to 39 with Graves' ophthalmopathy. The chain carries TRBV27 and TRBJ1-1; the match to TRBD1 covers 7 bases. CDR3 DNA: TGTGCCAGCAGAACTCCTCGACAGGGAGGCACTGAAGCTTTCTTT. Amino acids: CASRTPRQGGTEAFF.